Listed below are T cell receptor beta chains from one sample, sequenced in a study of CD8 T cells in ankylosing spondylitis. TCRdb redid the calling of the 5' RACE reads with MiXCR, one entry per CDR3 protein. In the table there are 100,000 or so distinct CDR3 sequences, approximately 9.6% of which are singletons. The source material was blood, either unsorted or a sorted T cell fraction (not recorded which). Receptors were obtained from a male donor with ankylosing spondylitis. CDR3s include the opening cysteine and the closing phenylalanine or tryptophan. D genes are given only for firm matches. Size is omitted from some rows. Given values are once, few, many or a class for expanded clones.

clone size,J gene,CDR3 length,V gene,D gene,CDR3 protein,CDR3 DNA
many,TRBJ2-1,11,TRBV4-1,-,CASSDANEQFF,TGCGCCAGCAGCGACGCCAATGAGCAGTTCTTC
many,TRBJ1-1,18,TRBV6-2/TRBV6-3,TRBD1,CASSYSLGQGGSYTEAFF,TGTGCCAGCAGTTACTCGCTCGGACAGGGCGGATCGTACACTGAAGCTTTCTTT
many,TRBJ1-1,14,TRBV12-3/TRBV12-4,TRBD1,CASSWDRMNTEAFF,TGTGCCAGCAGTTGGGACAGGATGAACACTGAAGCTTTCTTT
-,TRBJ2-1,16,TRBV7-8,-,CASSPDETRDYNEQFF,TGTGCCAGCAGCCCCGACGAGACTAGGGATTACAATGAGCAGTTCTTC
medium-sized,TRBJ2-7,13,TRBV20-1,-,CSARVVSSYEQYF,TGCAGTGCTAGAGTCGTGAGCTCCTACGAGCAGTACTTC
many,TRBJ2-3,16,TRBV5-4,TRBD2,CASSSGLAGVADTQYF,TGTGCCAGCAGCTCGGGACTAGCGGGAGTGGCAGATACGCAGTATTTT
many,TRBJ1-2,15,TRBV20-1,TRBD1,CSARDSGQGIWGYTF,TGCAGTGCTAGAGATTCCGGACAGGGCATTTGGGGCTACACCTTC
-,TRBJ1-2,11,TRBV2,-,CASDIDYGYTF,TGTGCCAGCGACATTGACTATGGCTACACCTTC
many,TRBJ2-3,17,TRBV29-1,TRBD1,CSSLSFRQGSYTDTQYF,TGCAGCTCGTTGTCCTTCCGACAGGGGAGTTACACAGATACGCAGTATTTT
-,TRBJ1-2,15,TRBV11-3,-,CASSARAGVSYGYTF,TGTGCCAGCAGCGCCCGAGCAGGGGTGAGCTATGGCTACACCTTC
-,TRBJ1-5,18,TRBV2,TRBD1,CASSGDRVDPDSNQPQHF,TGTGCCAGCAGTGGGGACAGGGTCGACCCGGATAGCAATCAGCCCCAGCATTTT
many,TRBJ2-3,15,TRBV5-1,TRBD1,CASSLDGQVVDTQYF,TGCGCCAGCAGCTTGGACGGACAGGTCGTGGATACGCAGTATTTT
-,TRBJ2-2,12,TRBV2,-,CAIRTDGGELFF,TGTGCCATACGGACAGATGGCGGGGAGCTGTTTTTT
medium-sized,TRBJ1-2,14,TRBV20-1,-,CSASQDSTTYGYTF,TGCAGTGCTAGTCAGGACAGCACCACCTATGGCTACACCTTC
-,TRBJ2-1,15,TRBV27,TRBD2,CASEAGLGIGNEQFF,TGTGCCAGCGAAGCGGGACTAGGTATTGGCAATGAGCAGTTCTTC
many,TRBJ2-3,17,TRBV3-1,-,CASSLKVSGPWTDTQYF,TGTGCCAGCAGCCTGAAGGTCTCCGGGCCCTGGACAGATACGCAGTATTTT